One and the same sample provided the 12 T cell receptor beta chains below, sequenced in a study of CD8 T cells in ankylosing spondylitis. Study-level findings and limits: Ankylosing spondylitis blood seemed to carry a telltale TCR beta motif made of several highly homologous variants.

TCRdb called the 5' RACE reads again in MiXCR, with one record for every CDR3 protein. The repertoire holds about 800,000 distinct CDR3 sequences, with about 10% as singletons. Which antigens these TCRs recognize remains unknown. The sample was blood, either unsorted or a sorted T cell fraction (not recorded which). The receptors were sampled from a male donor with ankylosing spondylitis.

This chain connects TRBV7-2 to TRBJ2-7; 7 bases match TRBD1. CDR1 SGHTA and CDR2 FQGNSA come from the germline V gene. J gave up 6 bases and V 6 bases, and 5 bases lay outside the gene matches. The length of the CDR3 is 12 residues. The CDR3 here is CASRSQGTEQYF. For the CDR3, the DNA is TGTGCCAGCAGATCACAGGGGACCGAGCAGTACTTC.

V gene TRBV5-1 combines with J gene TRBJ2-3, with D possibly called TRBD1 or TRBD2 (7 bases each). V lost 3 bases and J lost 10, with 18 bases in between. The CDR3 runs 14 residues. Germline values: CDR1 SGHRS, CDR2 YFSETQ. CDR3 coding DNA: TGCGCCAGCAGCTACGGGACAGTGGGGGGGGCGCAGTATTTT. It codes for CASSYGTVGGAQYF.

CDR3 protein: CSVGSRGRDYGYTF. CDR3 nucleotides: TGCAGCGTCGGCAGCAGGGGGCGGGACTATGGCTACACCTTC. The chain couples TRBV29-1 to TRBJ1-2, with 8 nucleotides matching TRBD1. Germline CDR1 reads SQVTM; CDR2 reads ANQGSEA. Trimming removed 6 bases from V and 3 bases from J; junction bases left unmatched: 9. The CDR3 is 14 residues long.

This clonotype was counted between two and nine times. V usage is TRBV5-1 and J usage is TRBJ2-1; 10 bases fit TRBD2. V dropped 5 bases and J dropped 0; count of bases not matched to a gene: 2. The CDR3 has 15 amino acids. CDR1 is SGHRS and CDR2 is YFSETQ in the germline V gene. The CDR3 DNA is TGCGCCAGCAGAACTAGCGGGGTCTCCTACAATGAGCAGTTCTTC. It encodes CASRTSGVSYNEQFF.

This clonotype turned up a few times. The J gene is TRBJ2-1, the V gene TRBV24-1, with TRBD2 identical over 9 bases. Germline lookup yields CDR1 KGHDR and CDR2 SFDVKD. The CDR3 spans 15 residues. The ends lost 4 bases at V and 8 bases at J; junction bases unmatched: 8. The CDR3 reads CATSDGGRALDEQFF. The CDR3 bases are TGTGCCACCAGTGACGGCGGGAGGGCCCTCGATGAGCAGTTCTTC.

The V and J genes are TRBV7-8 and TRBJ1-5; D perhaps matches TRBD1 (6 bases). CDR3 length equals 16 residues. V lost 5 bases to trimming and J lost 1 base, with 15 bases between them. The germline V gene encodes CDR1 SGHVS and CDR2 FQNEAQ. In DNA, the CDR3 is TGTGCCAGCAGCCCCGGGCGGGGGGCGAGCAATCAGCCCCAGCATTTT. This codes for CASSPGRGASNQPQHF.

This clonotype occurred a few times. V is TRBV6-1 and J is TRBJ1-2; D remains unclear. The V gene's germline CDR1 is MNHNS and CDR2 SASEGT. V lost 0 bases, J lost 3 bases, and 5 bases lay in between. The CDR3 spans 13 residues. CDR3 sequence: CASSEAMYYGYTF. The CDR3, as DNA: TGTGCCAGCAGTGAAGCGATGTACTATGGCTACACCTTC.

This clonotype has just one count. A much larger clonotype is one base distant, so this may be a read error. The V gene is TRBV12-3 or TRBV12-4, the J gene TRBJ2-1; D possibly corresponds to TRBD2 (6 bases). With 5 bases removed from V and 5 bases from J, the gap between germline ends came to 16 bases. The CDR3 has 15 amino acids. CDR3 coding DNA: TGTGCCAGCAGTCCCAGCGGGCGGTCCGACAATGAGCAGTTCTTC. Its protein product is CASSPSGRSDNEQFF.

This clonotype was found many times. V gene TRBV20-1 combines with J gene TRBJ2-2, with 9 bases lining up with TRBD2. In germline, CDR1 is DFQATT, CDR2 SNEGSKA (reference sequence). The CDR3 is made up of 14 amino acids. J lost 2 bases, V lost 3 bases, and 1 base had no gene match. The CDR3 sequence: CSASGTSNTGELFF. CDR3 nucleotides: TGCAGTGCTAGCGGGACTAGCAACACCGGGGAGCTGTTTTTT.

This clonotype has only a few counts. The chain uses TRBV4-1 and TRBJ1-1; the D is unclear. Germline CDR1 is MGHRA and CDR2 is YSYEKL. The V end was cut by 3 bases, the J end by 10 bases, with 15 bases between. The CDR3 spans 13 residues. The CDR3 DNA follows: TGCGCCAGCAGCCAGGTATACGGGCTGGTAGCTTTCTTT. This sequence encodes CASSQVYGLVAFF.

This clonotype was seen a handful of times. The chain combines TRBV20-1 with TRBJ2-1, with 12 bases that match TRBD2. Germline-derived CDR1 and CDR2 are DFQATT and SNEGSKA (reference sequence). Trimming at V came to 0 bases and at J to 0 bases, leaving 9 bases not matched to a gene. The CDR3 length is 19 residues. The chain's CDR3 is CSARDWLAGGLGSYNEQFF. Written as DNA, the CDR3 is TGCAGTGCTAGAGATTGGCTAGCGGGGGGGCTGGGCTCCTACAATGAGCAGTTCTTC.

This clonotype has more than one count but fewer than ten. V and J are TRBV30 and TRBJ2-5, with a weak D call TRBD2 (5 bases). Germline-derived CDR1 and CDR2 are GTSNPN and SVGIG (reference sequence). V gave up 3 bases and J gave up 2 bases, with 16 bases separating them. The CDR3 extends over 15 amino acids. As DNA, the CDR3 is TGTGCCTGGAGCCAACCGGGGTACTCACAAGAGACCCAGTACTTC. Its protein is CAWSQPGYSQETQYF. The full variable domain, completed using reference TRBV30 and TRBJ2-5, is SQTIHQWPATLVQPVGSPLSLECTVEGTSNPNLYWYRQAAGRGLQLLFYSVGIGQISSEVPQNLSASRPQDRQFILSSKKLLLSDSGFYLCAWSQPGYSQETQYFGPGTRLLVL.